This T cell receptor (beta chain) emerged from a study of blood T cell repertoires in COVID-19. Whole-study context: Both acute and convalescent COVID-19 samples were obtained from the United States, Italy and Spain. Sources were T cells, B-cell-depleted T cells, or PBMCs; the material itself was cDNA or gDNA.

The CDR3 sequence is 15 residues long. Germline V lookup: CDR1 SEHNR, CDR2 FQNEAQ (reference sequence). Trimming cost V 4 bases and J 1 base; bases outside gene matches: 4. Per the original methods: Estimated nucleated cell counts came from reference gene primer amplification. This table comes from immunoSEQ multiplex PCR, and its TCRdb copy is limited to in-frame clones, with some not included. V and J calls and clone size are given by that table; D and trimming were obtained from the DNA. This repertoire shows 25,000 to 30,000 clones, about 80% found once; its top ten account for roughly 40%. This clone was picked up a small number of times.

The sequenced sample consisted of peripheral blood. The TCR comes from a man between 70 and 80 years old with acute or convalescent COVID-19. V gene TRBV7-9 combines with J gene TRBJ1-3; TRBD1 aligns across 7 bases. The CDR3 DNA follows: TGTGCCAGCAGCTCTTCGACAGGGTCTGGAAACACCATATATTTT. This translates into CASSSSTGSGNTIYF.